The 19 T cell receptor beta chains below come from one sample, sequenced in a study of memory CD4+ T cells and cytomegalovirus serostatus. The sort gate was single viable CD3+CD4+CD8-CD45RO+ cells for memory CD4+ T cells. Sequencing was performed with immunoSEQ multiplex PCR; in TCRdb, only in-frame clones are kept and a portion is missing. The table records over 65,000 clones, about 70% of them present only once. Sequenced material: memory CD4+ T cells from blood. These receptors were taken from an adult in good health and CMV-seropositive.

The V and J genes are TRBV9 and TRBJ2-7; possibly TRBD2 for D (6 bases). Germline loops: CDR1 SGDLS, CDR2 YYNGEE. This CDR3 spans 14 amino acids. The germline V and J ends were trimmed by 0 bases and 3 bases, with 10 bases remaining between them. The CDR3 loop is CASSVGGVSYEQYF. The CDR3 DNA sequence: TGTGCCAGCAGCGTAGGGGGGGTGAGCTACGAGCAGTACTTC.

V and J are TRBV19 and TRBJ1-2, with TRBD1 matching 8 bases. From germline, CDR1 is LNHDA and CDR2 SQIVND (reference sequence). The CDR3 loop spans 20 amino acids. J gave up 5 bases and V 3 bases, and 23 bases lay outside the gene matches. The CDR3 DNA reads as TGTGCCAGTAGTATGGCAGGGGGCGAGCCCCGGGCGTTTGAGCGATATGGCTACACCTTC. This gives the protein CASSMAGGEPRAFERYGYTF.

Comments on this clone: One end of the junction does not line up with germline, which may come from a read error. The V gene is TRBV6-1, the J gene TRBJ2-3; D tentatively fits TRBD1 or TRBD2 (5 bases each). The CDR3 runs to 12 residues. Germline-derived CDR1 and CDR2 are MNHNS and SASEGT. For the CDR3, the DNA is TGTGCCAGCAGGGATTACCCGGGGACGCCGTATTTT. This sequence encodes CASRDYPGTPYF.

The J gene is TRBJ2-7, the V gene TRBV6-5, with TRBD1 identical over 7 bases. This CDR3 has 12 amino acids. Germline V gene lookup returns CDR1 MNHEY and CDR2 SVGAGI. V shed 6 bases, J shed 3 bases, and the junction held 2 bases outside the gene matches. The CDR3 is CASRQGNYEQYF. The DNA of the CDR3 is TGTGCCAGCAGACAGGGGAACTACGAGCAGTACTTC.

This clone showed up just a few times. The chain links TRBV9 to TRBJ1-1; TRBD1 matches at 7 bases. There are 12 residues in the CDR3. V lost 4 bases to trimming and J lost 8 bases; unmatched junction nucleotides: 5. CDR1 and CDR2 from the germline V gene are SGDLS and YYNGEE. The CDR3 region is CASSPGGREAFF. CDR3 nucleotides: TGTGCCAGCAGCCCAGGGGGAAGGGAAGCTTTCTTT.

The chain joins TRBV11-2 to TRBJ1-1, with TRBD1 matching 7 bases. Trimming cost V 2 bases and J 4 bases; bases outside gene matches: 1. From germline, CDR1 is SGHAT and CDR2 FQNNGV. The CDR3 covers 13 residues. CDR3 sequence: CASSLNRGTEAFF. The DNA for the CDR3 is TGTGCCAGCAGCTTAAACAGGGGCACTGAAGCTTTCTTT.

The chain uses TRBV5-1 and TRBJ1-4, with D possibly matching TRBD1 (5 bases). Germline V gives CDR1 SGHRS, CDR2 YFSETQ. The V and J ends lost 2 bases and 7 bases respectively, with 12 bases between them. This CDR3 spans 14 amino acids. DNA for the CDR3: TGCGCCAGCAGCTTAGGAGGGGAGGGTGAAAAACTGTTTTTT. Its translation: CASSLGGEGEKLFF.

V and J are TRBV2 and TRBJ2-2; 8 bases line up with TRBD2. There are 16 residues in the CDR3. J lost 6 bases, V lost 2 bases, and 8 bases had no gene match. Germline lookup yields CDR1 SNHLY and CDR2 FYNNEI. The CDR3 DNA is TGTGCCAGCAGTGAACGGGGGGGGCCGGTTCCCGGGGAGCTGTTTTTT. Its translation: CASSERGGPVPGELFF.

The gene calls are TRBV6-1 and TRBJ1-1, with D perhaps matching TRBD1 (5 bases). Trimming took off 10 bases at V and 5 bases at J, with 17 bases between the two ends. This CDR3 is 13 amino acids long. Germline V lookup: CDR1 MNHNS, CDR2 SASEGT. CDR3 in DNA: TGTGCCACCCTAGATGAGGGGAGGACTGAAGCTTTCTTT. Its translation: CATLDEGRTEAFF.

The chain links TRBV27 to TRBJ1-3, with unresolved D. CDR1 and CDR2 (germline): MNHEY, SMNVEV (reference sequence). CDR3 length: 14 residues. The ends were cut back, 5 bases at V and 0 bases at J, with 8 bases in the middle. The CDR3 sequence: CASSGDPSGNTIYF. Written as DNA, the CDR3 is TGTGCCAGCAGTGGAGACCCCTCTGGAAACACCATATATTTT.

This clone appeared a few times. Here the CDR3 reads CASSATGMDNQPQHF. For the CDR3, the DNA is TGTGCCAGTAGTGCGACAGGTATGGACAATCAGCCCCAGCATTTT. The chain has TRBV19 and TRBJ1-5; TRBD1 might be the D (6 bases). The CDR3 length is 15 residues. Trimming removed 5 bases at V and 3 bases at J, with 14 bases between. CDR1 and CDR2 from the germline V gene are LNHDA and SQIVND (reference sequence).

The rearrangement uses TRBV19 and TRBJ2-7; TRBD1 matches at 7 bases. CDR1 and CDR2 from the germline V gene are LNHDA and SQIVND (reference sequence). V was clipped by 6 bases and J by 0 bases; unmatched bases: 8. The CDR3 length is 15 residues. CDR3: CASRYGRDSSYEQYF. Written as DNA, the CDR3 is TGTGCCAGTAGGTATGGTCGGGACAGCTCCTACGAGCAGTACTTC.

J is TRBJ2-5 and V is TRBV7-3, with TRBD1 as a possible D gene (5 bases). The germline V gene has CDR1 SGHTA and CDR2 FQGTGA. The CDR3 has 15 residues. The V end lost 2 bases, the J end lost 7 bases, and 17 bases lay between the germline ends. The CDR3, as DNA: TGTGCCAGCAGCTTAGGTTCAGGGCATGGCGGGACCCAGTACTTC. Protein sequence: CASSLGSGHGGTQYF. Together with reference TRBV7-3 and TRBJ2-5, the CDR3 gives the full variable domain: GAGVSQTPSNKVTEKGKYVELRCDPISGHTALYWYRQSLGQGPEFLIYFQGTGAADDSGLPNDRFFAVRPEGSVSTLKIQRTERGDSAVYLCASSLGSGHGGTQYFGPGTRLLVL.

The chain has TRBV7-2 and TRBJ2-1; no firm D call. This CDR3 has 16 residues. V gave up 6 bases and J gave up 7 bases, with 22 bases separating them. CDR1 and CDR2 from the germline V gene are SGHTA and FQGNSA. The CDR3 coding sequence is TGTGCCAGCAGTTCCTACCTTACCCCTGGCCAGAATGAGCAGTTCTTC. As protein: CASSSYLTPGQNEQFF.

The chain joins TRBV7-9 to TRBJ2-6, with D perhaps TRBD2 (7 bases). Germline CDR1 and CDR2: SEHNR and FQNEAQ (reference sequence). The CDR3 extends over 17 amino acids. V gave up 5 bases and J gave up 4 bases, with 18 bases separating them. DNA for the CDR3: TGTGCCAGCAGCCCAAGACGGGGAGGGACAGGGGCCAACGTCCTGACTTTC. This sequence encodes CASSPRRGGTGANVLTF.

The CDR3 DNA follows: TGTGCCAGCAGCTTTGGGGATCAGCCCCAGCATTTT. This encodes CASSFGDQPQHF. The chain joins TRBV7-9 to TRBJ1-5, with unresolved D. The CDR3 contains 12 residues. V lost 3 bases, J lost 5 bases, and 5 bases lay in between. Germline V gene data show CDR1 as SEHNR and CDR2 as FQNEAQ (reference sequence).

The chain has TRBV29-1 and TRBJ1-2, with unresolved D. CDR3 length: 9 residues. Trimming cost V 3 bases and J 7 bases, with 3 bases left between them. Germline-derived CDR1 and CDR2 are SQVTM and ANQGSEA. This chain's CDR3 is CSVDFGYTF. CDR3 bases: TGCAGCGTTGATTTTGGCTACACCTTC.

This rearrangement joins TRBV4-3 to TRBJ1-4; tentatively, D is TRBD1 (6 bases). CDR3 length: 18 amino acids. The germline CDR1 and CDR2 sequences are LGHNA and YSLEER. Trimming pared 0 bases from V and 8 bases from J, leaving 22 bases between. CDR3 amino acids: CASSQDTPRQASYEKLFF. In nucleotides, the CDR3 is TGCGCCAGCAGCCAAGATACCCCAAGACAGGCTTCGTACGAAAAACTGTTTTTT.

CDR3 bases: TGTGCCAGCAGCCGAGAGGGAGGGGAGCAGTACTTC. Its translation: CASSREGGEQYF. The chain links TRBV14 to TRBJ2-7; 7 bases are shared with TRBD2. Germline values: CDR1 SGHDN, CDR2 FVKESK. The CDR3 has 12 residues. The ends lost 4 bases at V and 7 bases at J; junction bases unmatched: 4.